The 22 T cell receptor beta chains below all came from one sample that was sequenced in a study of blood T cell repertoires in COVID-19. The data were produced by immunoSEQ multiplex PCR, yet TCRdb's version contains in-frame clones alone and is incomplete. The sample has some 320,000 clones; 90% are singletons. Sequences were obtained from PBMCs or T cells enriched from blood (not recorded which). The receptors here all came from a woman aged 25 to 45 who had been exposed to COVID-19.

CDR3 sequence: CASSIRVWAHGELFF. The DNA of the CDR3 is TGTGCCAGCAGCATCCGAGTGTGGGCCCACGGGGAGCTGTTTTTT. The chain is built from TRBV21-1 and TRBJ2-2; the table's D gene call, TRBD1, was not cross checked with the DNA. TRBV21-1 is noted as a pseudogene. The CDR3 spans 15 residues.

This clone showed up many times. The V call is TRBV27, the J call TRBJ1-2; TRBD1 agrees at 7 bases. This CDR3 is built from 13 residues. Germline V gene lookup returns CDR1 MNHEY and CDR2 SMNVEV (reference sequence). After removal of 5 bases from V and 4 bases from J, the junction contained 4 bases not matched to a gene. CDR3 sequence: CASSQGEVYGYTF. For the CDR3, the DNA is TGTGCCAGCAGTCAGGGGGAAGTCTATGGCTACACCTTC.

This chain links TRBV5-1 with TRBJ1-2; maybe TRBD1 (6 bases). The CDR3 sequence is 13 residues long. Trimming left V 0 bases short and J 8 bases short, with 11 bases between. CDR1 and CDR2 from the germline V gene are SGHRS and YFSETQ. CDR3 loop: CASSLDRERGYTF. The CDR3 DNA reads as TGCGCCAGCAGCTTGGACAGGGAGAGGGGCTACACCTTC.

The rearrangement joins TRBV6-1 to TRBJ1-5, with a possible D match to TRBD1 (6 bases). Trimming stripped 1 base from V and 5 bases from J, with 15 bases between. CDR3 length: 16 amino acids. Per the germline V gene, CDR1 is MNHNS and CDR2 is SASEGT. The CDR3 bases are TGTGCCAGCAGTGAAGTCCTGGGGGCTTTCTATCAGCCCCAGCATTTT. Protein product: CASSEVLGAFYQPQHF.

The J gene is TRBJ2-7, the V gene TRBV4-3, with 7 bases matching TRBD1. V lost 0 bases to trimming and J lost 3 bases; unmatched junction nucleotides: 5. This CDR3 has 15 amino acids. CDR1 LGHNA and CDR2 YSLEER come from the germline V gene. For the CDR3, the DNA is TGCGCCAGCAGCCAAGATAGTGACAGGGTCTACGAGCAGTACTTC. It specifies CASSQDSDRVYEQYF.

CDR3: CASSPSLLSEQYF. Here the CDR3 DNA reads TGCGCCAGCAGCCCGTCTCTCTTATCCGAGCAGTACTTC. The V call is TRBV5-1, the J call TRBJ2-7; D call uncertain. Trimming pared 4 bases from V and 6 bases from J, leaving 14 bases between. Looked up from germline, CDR1 is SGHRS and CDR2 is YFSETQ. The CDR3 is 13 amino acids.

The CDR3 is CASRSLAGLYEQYF. CDR3 sequence (DNA): TGTGCCAGCAGGTCACTAGCGGGTCTATACGAGCAGTACTTC. The J gene is TRBJ2-7, the V gene TRBV6-5, with 9 bases matching TRBD2. Germline trimming cut 6 bases from V and 4 bases from J; bases unmatched to any gene: 7. Germline CDR1 is MNHEY and CDR2 is SVGAGI. This CDR3 is built from 14 residues.

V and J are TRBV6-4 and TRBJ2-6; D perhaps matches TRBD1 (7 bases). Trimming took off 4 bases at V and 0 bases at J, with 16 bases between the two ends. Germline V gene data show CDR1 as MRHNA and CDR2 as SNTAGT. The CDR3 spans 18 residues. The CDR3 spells CASSVAGQTNSGANVLTF. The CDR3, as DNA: TGTGCCAGCAGTGTTGCGGGACAGACAAACTCTGGGGCCAACGTCCTGACTTTC.

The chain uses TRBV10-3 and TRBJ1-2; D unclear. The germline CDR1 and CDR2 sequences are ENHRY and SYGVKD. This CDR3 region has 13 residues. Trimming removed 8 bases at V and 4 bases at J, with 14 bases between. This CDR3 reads CAIGPQRFYGYTF. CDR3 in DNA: TGTGCCATCGGTCCCCAGCGGTTCTATGGCTACACCTTC.

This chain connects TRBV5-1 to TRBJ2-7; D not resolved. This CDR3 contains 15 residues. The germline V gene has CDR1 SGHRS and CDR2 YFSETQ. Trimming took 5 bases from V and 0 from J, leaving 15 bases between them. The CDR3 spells CASRASPLNSYEQYF. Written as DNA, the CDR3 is TGCGCCAGCAGGGCGTCACCACTAAACTCCTACGAGCAGTACTTC.

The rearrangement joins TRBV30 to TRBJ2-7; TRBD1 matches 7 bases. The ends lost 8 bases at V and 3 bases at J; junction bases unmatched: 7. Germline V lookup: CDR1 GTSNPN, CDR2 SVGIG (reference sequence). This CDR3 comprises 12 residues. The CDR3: CAQTGLGYEQYF. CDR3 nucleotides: TGTGCCCAGACAGGGCTAGGCTACGAGCAGTACTTC.

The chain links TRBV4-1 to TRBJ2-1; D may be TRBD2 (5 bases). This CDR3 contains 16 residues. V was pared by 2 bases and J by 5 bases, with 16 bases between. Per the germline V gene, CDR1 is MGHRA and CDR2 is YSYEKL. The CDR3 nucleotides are TGCGCCAGCAGCCAAAGCGGTAGAAGGGAACACAATGAGCAGTTCTTC. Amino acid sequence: CASSQSGRREHNEQFF.

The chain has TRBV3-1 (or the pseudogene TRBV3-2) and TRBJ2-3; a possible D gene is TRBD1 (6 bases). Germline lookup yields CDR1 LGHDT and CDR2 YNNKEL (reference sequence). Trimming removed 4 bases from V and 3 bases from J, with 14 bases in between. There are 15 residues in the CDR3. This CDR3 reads CASSPAGTPTDTQYF. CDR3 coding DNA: TGTGCCAGCAGCCCGGCCGGGACACCTACAGATACGCAGTATTTT.

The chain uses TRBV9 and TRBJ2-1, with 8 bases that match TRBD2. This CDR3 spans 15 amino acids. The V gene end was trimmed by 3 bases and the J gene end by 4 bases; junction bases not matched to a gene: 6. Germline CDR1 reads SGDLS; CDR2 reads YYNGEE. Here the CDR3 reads CASSETSGGYNEQFF. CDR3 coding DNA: TGTGCCAGCAGCGAAACTAGCGGTGGTTACAATGAGCAGTTCTTC. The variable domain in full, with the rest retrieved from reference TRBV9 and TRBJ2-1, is DSGVTQTPKHLITATGQRVTLRCSPRSGDLSVYWYQQSLDQGLQFLIQYYNGEERAKGNILERFSAQQFPDLHSELNLSSLELGDSALYFCASSETSGGYNEQFFGPGTRLTVL.

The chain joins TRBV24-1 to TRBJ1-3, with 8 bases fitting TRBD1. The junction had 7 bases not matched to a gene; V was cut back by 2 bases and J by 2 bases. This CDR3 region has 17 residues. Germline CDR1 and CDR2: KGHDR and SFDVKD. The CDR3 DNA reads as TGTGCCACCAGTGATTCGAACCCGGGACAGGCTGGAAACACCATATATTTT. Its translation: CATSDSNPGQAGNTIYF.

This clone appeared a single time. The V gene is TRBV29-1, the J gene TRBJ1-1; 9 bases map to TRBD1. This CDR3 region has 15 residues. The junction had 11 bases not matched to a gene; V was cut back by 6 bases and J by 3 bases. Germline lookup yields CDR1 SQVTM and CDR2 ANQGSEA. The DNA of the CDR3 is TGCAGCGTCCCTTGGGGGACAGGGTCGGACACTGAAGCTTTCTTT. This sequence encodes CSVPWGTGSDTEAFF.

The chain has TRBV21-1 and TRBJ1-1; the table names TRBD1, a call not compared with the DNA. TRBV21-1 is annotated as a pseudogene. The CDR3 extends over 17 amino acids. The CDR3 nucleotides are TGTGCCAGCAGCAGAACCTCCCGGACAGGGATATACACTGAAGCTTTCTTT. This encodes CASSRTSRTGIYTEAFF.

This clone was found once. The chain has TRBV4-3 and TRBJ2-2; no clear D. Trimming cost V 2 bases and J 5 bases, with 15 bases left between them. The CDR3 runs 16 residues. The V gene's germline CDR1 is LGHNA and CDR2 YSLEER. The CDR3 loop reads CASSQLQDLLTGELFF. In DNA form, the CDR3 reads TGCGCCAGCAGCCAACTCCAGGATCTTTTGACCGGGGAGCTGTTTTTT.

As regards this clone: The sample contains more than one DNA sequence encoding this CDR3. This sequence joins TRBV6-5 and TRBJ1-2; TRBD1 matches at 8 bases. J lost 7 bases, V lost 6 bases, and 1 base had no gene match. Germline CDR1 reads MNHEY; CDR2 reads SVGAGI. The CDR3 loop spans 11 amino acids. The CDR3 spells CASRDRGGYTF. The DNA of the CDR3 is TGTGCCAGCAGAGACAGGGGTGGCTACACCTTC.

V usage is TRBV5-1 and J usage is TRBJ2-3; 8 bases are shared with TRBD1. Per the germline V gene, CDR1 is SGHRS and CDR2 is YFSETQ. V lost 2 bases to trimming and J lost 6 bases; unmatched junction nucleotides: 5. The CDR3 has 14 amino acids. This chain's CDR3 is CASSFRQGIDTQYF. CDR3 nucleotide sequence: TGCGCCAGCAGCTTTAGACAGGGGATCGATACGCAGTATTTT.

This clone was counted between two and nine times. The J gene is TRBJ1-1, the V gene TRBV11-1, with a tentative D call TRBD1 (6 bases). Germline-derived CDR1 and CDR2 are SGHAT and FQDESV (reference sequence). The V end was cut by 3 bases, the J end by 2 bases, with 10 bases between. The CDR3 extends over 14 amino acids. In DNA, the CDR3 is TGTGCCAGCAGCTTTCGGGGGGCCAACACTGAAGCTTTCTTT. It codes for CASSFRGANTEAFF.

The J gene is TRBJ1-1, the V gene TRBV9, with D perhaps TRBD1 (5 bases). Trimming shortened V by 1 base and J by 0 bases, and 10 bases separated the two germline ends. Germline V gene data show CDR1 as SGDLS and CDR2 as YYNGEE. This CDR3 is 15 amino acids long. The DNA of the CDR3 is TGTGCCAGCAGCGTACAGGGATCCATGAACACTGAAGCTTTCTTT. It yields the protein CASSVQGSMNTEAFF.